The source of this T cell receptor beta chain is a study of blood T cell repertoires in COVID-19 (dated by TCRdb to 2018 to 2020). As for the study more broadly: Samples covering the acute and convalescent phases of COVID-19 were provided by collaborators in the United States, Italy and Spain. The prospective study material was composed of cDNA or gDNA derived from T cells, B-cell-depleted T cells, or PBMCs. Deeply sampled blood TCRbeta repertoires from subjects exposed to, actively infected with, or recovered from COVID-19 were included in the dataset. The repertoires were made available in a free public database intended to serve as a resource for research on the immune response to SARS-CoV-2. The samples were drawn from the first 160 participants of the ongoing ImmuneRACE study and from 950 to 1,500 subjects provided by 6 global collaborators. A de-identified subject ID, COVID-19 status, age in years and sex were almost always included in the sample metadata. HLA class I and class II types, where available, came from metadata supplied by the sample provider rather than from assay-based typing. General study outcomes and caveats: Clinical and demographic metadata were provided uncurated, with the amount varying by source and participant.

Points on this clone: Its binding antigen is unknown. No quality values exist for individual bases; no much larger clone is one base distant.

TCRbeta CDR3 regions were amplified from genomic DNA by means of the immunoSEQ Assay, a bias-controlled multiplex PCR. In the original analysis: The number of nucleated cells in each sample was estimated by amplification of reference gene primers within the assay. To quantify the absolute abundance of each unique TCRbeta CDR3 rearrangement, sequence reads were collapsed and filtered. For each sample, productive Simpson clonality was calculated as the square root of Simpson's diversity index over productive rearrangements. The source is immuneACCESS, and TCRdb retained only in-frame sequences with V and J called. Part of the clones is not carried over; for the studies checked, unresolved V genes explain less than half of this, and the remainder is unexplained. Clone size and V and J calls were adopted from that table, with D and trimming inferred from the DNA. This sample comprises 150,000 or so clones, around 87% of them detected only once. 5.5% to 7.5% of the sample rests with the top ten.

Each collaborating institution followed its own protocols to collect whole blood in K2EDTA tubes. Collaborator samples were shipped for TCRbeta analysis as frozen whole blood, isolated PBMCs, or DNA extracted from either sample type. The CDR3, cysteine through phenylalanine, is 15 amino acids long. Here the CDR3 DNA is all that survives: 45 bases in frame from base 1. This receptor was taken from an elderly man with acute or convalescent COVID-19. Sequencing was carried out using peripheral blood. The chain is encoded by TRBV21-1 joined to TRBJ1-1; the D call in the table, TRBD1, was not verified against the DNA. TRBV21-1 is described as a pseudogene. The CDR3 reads CASSAKEDKNTEAFF. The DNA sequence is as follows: TGTGCCAGCAGCGCCAAAGAAGACAAGAACACTGAAGCTTTCTTT.